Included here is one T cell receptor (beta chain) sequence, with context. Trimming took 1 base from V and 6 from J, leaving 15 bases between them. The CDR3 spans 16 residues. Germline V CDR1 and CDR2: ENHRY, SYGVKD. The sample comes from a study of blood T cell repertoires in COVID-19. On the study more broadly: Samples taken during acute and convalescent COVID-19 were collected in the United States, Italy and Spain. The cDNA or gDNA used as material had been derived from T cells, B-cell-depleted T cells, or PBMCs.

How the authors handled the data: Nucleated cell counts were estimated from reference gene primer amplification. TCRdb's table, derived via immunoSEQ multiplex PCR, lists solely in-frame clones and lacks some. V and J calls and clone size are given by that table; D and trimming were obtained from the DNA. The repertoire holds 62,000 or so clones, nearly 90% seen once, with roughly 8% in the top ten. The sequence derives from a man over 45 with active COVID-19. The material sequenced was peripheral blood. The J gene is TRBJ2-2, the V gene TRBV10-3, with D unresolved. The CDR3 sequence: CAISEYQVRSAGELFF. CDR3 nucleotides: TGTGCCATCAGTGAGTACCAGGTCCGAAGTGCCGGGGAGCTGTTTTTT.